The 20 T cell receptor beta chains given below trace back to one sample, sequenced in a study of blood T cell repertoires in COVID-19. Libraries were prepared by immunoSEQ multiplex PCR; TCRdb keeps only in-frame clonotypes and omits some of them. The table lists a few hundred thousand clones, roughly 84% of them singletons. Sequencing input: PBMCs or T cells enriched from blood (not recorded which). Source of these receptors: a woman aged 25 to 39 who had recovered from COVID-19.

The rearrangement links TRBV12-5 to TRBJ2-5, with TRBD1 identical over 7 bases. The germline V gene encodes CDR1 LGHNT and CDR2 FRNRAP. This CDR3 is built from 13 residues. The trim removed 3 bases at V and 3 bases at J, leaving 1 base unmatched. The CDR3 reads CASGFGTEETQYF. CDR3 in DNA: TGTGCTAGTGGTTTCGGGACAGAAGAGACCCAGTACTTC.

This chain uses TRBV7-2 with TRBJ2-7; D might be TRBD1 (6 bases). The CDR3 totals 15 residues. Per germline, CDR1 SGHTA and CDR2 FQGNSA. Trimming took off 2 bases at V and 2 bases at J, with 13 bases between the two ends. The DNA for the CDR3 is TGTGCCAGCAGCTTATCAAGTACAGGGACCTACGAGCAGTACTTC. Amino acid sequence: CASSLSSTGTYEQYF.

The sample holds many counts of this clone. The rearrangement joins TRBV30 to TRBJ1-5; D ambiguous. Per the germline V gene, CDR1 is GTSNPN and CDR2 is SVGIG (reference sequence). CDR3 size: 15 residues. The V end was cut by 3 bases, the J end by 5 bases, with 17 bases between. The CDR3 sequence is CAWSLGSSRDQPQHF. CDR3 coding DNA: TGTGCCTGGAGCCTGGGGAGTTCGAGAGATCAGCCCCAGCATTTT.

This clone was seen only a few times. V usage is TRBV28 and J usage is TRBJ2-2; 12 bases line up with TRBD2. Germline CDR1 and CDR2: MDHEN and SYDVKM. J gave up 4 bases and V 6 bases, and 6 bases lay outside the gene matches. CDR3 length equals 16 residues. Here the CDR3 DNA reads TGTGCCAGCAGGATCGGGACTAGCGGGTTCACCGGGGAGCTGTTTTTT. Translated: CASRIGTSGFTGELFF. The full variable domain, completed using reference TRBV28 and TRBJ2-2, is DVKVTQSSRYLVKRTGEKVFLECVQDMDHENMFWYRQDPGLGLRLIYFSYDVKMKEKGDIPEGYSVSREKKERFSLILESASTNQTSMYLCASRIGTSGFTGELFFGEGSRLTVL.

V gene TRBV27 combines with J gene TRBJ1-1; D is undetermined. Trimming removed 1 base from V and 4 bases from J, with 10 bases in between. The CDR3 is 14 residues long. The V gene's germline CDR1 is MNHEY and CDR2 SMNVEV (reference sequence). This CDR3 is CASSLLDGSTEAFF. CDR3 DNA sequence: TGTGCCAGCAGTTTATTAGACGGGAGCACTGAAGCTTTCTTT.

The chain combines TRBV27 with TRBJ2-1; no reliable D call. This CDR3 is built from 11 residues. Trimming left V 1 base short and J 7 bases short, with 2 bases between. Germline CDR1 and CDR2: MNHEY and SMNVEV (reference sequence). CDR3 DNA: TGTGCCAGCAGTTTATTAAATGAGCAGTTCTTC. This codes for CASSLLNEQFF.

The chain combines TRBV6-6 with TRBJ1-5, with TRBD1 as a possible D gene (5 bases). Germline V gene lookup returns CDR1 MNHNY and CDR2 SVGAGI (reference sequence). V was clipped by 5 bases and J by 0 bases, with 14 bases between them. The CDR3 runs to 16 residues. CDR3 sequence (DNA): TGTGCCAGCAGTCTCGAAGGACACTATAGCAATCAGCCCCAGCATTTT. It translates to CASSLEGHYSNQPQHF.

This chain connects TRBV13 to TRBJ1-1; no firm D call. Trimming cost V 6 bases and J 8 bases, with 13 bases left between them. Looked up from germline, CDR1 is PRHDT and CDR2 is FYEKMQ (reference sequence). This CDR3 contains 12 residues. The CDR3 DNA sequence: TGTGCCAGCAGTGCGGAGCGGAGAGAAGCTTTCTTT. This codes for CASSAERREAFF.

The CDR3, as DNA: TGTGCCAGCAGCGAGGCTGGACAGCTTTTTTCCAATGAGCAGTTCTTC. As protein: CASSEAGQLFSNEQFF. The genes are TRBV3-1 (or the pseudogene TRBV3-2) and TRBJ2-1, with D possibly TRBD1 on 6 matching bases. The V and J ends lost 5 bases and 6 bases respectively, with 20 bases between them. Germline V gene sequence: CDR1 LGHDT, CDR2 YNNKEL (reference sequence). This CDR3 is built from 16 residues.

CDR3 region: CASSQVTGAGNTIYF. CDR3 DNA: TGTGCCAGCAGCCAGGTTACAGGGGCTGGAAACACCATATATTTT. The J gene is TRBJ1-3, the V gene TRBV4-2, with 7 bases lining up with TRBD1. V shed 3 bases and J 2 bases; nucleotides not matched to a gene: 4. This CDR3 spans 15 amino acids. Germline CDR1 reads LGHNA; CDR2 reads YNFKEQ.

The chain uses TRBV5-1 and TRBJ1-2; 7 bases align to TRBD1. Germline loops: CDR1 SGHRS, CDR2 YFSETQ. V was pared by 5 bases and J by 4 bases, with 8 bases of the junction left unmatched. This CDR3 contains 14 residues. The CDR3 coding sequence is TGCGCCAGCAGTCGGGGACAGATTCTCTATGGCTACACCTTC. Its translation: CASSRGQILYGYTF.

This chain links TRBV29-1 with TRBJ2-3; 9 bases are a match to TRBD2. Trimming cost V 7 bases and J 5 bases; bases outside gene matches: 10. The CDR3 spans 14 residues. The germline CDR1 and CDR2 sequences are SQVTM and ANQGSEA. The CDR3 reads CSAAPGLARDTQYF. The CDR3 DNA follows: TGCAGCGCCGCCCCGGGACTAGCAAGAGATACGCAGTATTTT.

The V and J genes are TRBV19 and TRBJ1-1; D is perhaps TRBD1 (5 bases). The V and J ends lost 4 bases and 7 bases respectively, with 13 bases between them. The CDR3 is 13 residues long. CDR1 is LNHDA, CDR2 SQIVND, per germline (reference sequence). CDR3 amino acids: CASSSQGVFEAFF. The CDR3 DNA is TGTGCCAGTAGTAGTCAAGGGGTCTTTGAAGCTTTCTTT.

The V call is TRBV19, the J call TRBJ1-2; possibly TRBD1 for D (5 bases). The CDR3 runs to 11 residues. Trimming removed 8 bases from V and 10 bases from J, with 14 bases in between. CDR1 LNHDA and CDR2 SQIVND come from the germline V gene (reference sequence). Here the CDR3 reads CASGTRVDYTF. CDR3 nucleotide sequence: TGTGCCAGTGGAACCAGGGTGGACTACACCTTC.

This chain connects TRBV7-8 to TRBJ1-6; D gene uncertain. V was trimmed by 5 bases and J by 8 bases, leaving 13 bases between them. CDR3 length equals 14 residues. Germline V gene data show CDR1 as SGHVS and CDR2 as FQNEAQ. CDR3 protein: CASSPEITYSPLHF. In DNA, the CDR3 is TGTGCCAGCAGCCCAGAAATCACCTATTCACCCCTCCACTTT.

The chain joins TRBV11-2 to TRBJ1-6, with a weak D call TRBD1 (5 bases). CDR1 is SGHAT and CDR2 is FQNNGV in the germline V gene. The CDR3 spans 15 residues. V lost 4 bases, J lost 7 bases, and 14 bases lay in between. CDR3 DNA: TGTGCCAGCAGCTACACGGGGGTCGGGAATTCACCCCTCCACTTT. This codes for CASSYTGVGNSPLHF.

This chain joins TRBV11-2 and TRBJ1-1, with a weak D call TRBD1 (6 bases). V lost 0 bases to trimming and J lost 11 bases, with 13 bases between them. This CDR3 is built from 13 residues. Germline-derived CDR1 and CDR2 are SGHAT and FQNNGV. In DNA, the CDR3 is TGTGCCAGCAGCTTAGAGCAGGGGCTGCAGGCTTTCTTT. It yields the protein CASSLEQGLQAFF.

The chain recombines TRBV11-3 with TRBJ2-1, with 12 bases that match TRBD2. This CDR3 region has 17 residues. The germline CDR1 and CDR2 sequences are SGHNT and YENEEA. The trim removed 3 bases at V and 7 bases at J, leaving 10 bases unmatched. DNA for the CDR3: TGTGCCAGCAGCTTGGGGACTAGCGGGCCGCTAGGGAATGAGCAGTTCTTC. Its translation: CASSLGTSGPLGNEQFF.

The rearrangement joins TRBV5-4 to TRBJ2-7; D is unresolved. With 0 bases removed from V and 6 bases from J, the gap between germline ends came to 7 bases. This CDR3 has 12 residues. CDR1 and CDR2 from the germline V gene are SGHNT and YYREEE (reference sequence). CDR3 DNA sequence: TGTGCCAGCAGCTTGGATATCAGCGAGCAGTACTTC. Translating gives CASSLDISEQYF.

V is TRBV27 and J is TRBJ1-1; D is ambiguous. Germline CDR1 is MNHEY and CDR2 is SMNVEV (reference sequence). The CDR3 contains 13 residues. V lost 2 bases to trimming and J lost 4 bases, with 8 bases between them. The CDR3 protein is CASSLGGSTEAFF. CDR3 nucleotides: TGTGCCAGCAGTTTAGGCGGGAGCACTGAAGCTTTCTTT.